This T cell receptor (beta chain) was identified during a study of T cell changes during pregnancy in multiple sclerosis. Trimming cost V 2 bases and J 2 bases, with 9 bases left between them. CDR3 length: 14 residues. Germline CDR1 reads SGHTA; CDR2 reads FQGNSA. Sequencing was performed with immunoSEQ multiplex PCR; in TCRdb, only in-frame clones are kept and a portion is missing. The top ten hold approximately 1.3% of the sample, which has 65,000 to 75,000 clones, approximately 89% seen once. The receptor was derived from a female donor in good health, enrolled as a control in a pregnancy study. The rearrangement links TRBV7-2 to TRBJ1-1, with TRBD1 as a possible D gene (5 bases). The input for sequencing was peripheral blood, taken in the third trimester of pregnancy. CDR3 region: CASSLSRENTEAFF. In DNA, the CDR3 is TGTGCCAGCAGCTTAAGCAGGGAAAACACTGAAGCTTTCTTT.